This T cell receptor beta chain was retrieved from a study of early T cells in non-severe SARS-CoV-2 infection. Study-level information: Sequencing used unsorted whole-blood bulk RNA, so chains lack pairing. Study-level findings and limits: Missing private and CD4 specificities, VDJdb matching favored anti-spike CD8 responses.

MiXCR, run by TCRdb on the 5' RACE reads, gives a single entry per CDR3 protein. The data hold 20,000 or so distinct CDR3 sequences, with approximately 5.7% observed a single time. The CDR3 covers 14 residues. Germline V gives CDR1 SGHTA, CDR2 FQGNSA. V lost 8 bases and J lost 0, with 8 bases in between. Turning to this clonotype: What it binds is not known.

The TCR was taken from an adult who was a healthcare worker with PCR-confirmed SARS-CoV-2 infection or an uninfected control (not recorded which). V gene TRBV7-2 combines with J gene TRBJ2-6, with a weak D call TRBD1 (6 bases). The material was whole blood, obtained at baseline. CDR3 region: CASQGNSGANVLTF. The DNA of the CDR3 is TGTGCCAGCCAGGGGAACTCTGGGGCCAACGTCCTGACTTTC.